What follows is one T cell receptor beta chain and its context. What it binds is not known. CDR1 is MNHNS, CDR2 SASEGT, per germline. This CDR3 has 12 residues. With 3 bases removed from V and 6 bases from J, the gap between germline ends came to 8 bases. There were TCR beta CDR3 regions amplified from RNA transcripts. RT-PCR in the first round (using the HTBI primer set) targeted the TCR CDR3. From the multiplex PCR reads, TCRdb called clonotypes with MiXCR, one entry per CDR3 protein. The sample shows over 450,000 distinct CDR3 sequences, about 15% of them seen only once. This sample is part of a study of T cells in Graves' hyperthyroidism and ophthalmopathy. General observations from the study: Blood shared most expanded thyroid clonotypes above 0.001.

Under 3 months was the duration of disease in ophthalmopathy patients, who also had a Clinical Activity Score of at least 3 and a NOSPECS grade of at least 4. The clonotype originates from a woman in her late teens or twenties with Graves' ophthalmopathy. Sequencing was done on a sample of blood. This chain links TRBV6-1 with TRBJ1-2, with D perhaps TRBD1 (5 bases). The CDR3 DNA reads TGTGCCAGCAGTGAGGGGGGGAATGGCTACACCTTC. Its translation: CASSEGGNGYTF.